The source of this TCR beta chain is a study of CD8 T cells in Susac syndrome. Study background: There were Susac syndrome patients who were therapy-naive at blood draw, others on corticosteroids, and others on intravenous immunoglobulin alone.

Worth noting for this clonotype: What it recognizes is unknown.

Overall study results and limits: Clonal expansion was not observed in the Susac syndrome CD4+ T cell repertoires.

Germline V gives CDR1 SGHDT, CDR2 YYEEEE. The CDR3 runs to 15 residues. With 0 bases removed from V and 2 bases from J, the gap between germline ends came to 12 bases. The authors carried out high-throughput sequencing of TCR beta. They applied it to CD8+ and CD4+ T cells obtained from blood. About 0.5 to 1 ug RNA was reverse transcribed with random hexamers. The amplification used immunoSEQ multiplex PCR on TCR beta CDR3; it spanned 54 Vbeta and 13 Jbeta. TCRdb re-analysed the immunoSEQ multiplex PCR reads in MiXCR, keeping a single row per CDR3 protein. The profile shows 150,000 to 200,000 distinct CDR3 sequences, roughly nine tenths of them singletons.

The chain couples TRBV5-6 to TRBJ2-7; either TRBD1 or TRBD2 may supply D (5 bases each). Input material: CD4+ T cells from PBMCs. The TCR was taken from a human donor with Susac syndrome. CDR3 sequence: CASSLAGADTYEQYF. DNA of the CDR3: TGTGCCAGCAGCTTGGCCGGGGCGGATACCTACGAGCAGTACTTC.